The 20 T cell receptor beta chains listed next were all sequenced from one sample in a study of long-term antiretroviral therapy in people with HIV. Researchers report immunoSEQ v3.0 was run at survey level. Repertoires were generated with immunoSEQ multiplex PCR, while TCRdb's copy carries only in-frame clones and drops some. The table lists more than 25,000 clones, 97% of them singletons. The sequences come from unsorted PBMCs, collected 7.6 years after starting antiretroviral therapy. The source of these receptors is a man under 40 with HIV.

The J gene is TRBJ2-5, the V gene TRBV18, with a possible D match to TRBD2 (5 bases). The V gene lost 0 bases and the J gene lost 3 bases, with 11 bases spanning the gap. Germline-derived CDR1 and CDR2 are KGHSH and LQKENI. There are 15 residues in the CDR3. The CDR3 nucleotides are TGTGCCAGCTCACCACCGAGCGGAGGAGAAGAGACCCAGTACTTC. Its protein product is CASSPPSGGEETQYF.

The chain joins TRBV5-5 to TRBJ2-7; possibly TRBD1 for D (5 bases). Germline V lookup: CDR1 SGHKS, CDR2 YYEKEE (reference sequence). The V and J ends lost 4 bases and 0 bases respectively, with 14 bases between them. This CDR3 is 15 amino acids long. For the CDR3, the DNA is TGTGCCAGCAGCCAAAACCCCAGGGCCTCCTACGAGCAGTACTTC. Protein: CASSQNPRASYEQYF.

This clone was seen just once. This CDR3 reads CASSQDRGQAGLYEQYF. The CDR3 nucleotides read TGCGCCAGCAGCCAAGATCGAGGCCAAGCGGGACTCTACGAGCAGTACTTC. The rearrangement links TRBV4-3 to TRBJ2-7, with 7 bases lining up with TRBD2. The trim removed 0 bases at V and 3 bases at J, leaving 11 bases unmatched. Germline CDR1 LGHNA, CDR2 YSLEER. The CDR3 consists of 17 residues.

This rearrangement joins TRBV6-5 to TRBJ2-7, with 9 bases lining up with TRBD1. There are 14 residues in the CDR3. Per germline, CDR1 MNHEY and CDR2 SVGAGI. The trim removed 2 bases at V and 2 bases at J, leaving 1 base unmatched. Here the CDR3 DNA reads TGTGCCAGCAGTTACGGGACAGGGACCTACGAGCAGTACTTC. It encodes CASSYGTGTYEQYF.

The chain couples TRBV7-9 to TRBJ1-5; TRBD1 might be the D (5 bases). Germline-derived CDR1 and CDR2 are SEHNR and FQNEAQ (reference sequence). Trimming took 3 bases from V and 5 from J, leaving 8 bases between them. This CDR3 spans 13 amino acids. CDR3: CASSLVGDQPQHF. In nucleotides, the CDR3 is TGTGCCAGCAGCTTGGTGGGGGATCAGCCCCAGCATTTT.

The chain uses TRBV12-5 and TRBJ2-7; D is perhaps TRBD2 (6 bases). The ends were cut back, 6 bases at V and 6 bases at J, with 18 bases in the middle. The CDR3 runs 14 residues. From germline, CDR1 is LGHNT and CDR2 FRNRAP. CDR3 coding DNA: TGTGCTAGTGGCGAGGGAGGAGTTGAGGGCGAGCAGTACTTC. Its translation is CASGEGGVEGEQYF.

This chain links TRBV29-1 with TRBJ1-2; D unresolved. Germline lookup yields CDR1 SQVTM and CDR2 ANQGSEA. This CDR3 contains 8 residues. CDR3 bases: TGCAGTGGATATGGCTACACCTTC. As protein: CSGYGYTF.

The chain combines TRBV30 with TRBJ1-5; unclear D gene. The CDR3 is 13 residues long. Germline V gene lookup returns CDR1 GTSNPN and CDR2 SVGIG (reference sequence). The ends were cut back, 3 bases at V and 4 bases at J, with 10 bases in the middle. CDR3 loop: CAWSGLRNQPQHF. The CDR3 bases are TGTGCCTGGAGCGGACTAAGGAATCAGCCCCAGCATTTT.

The chain recombines TRBV5-4 with TRBJ1-2; D is ambiguous. Germline V gene data show CDR1 as SGHNT and CDR2 as YYREEE (reference sequence). The V end was cut by 7 bases, the J end by 4 bases, with 23 bases between. This CDR3 region has 16 residues. As DNA, the CDR3 is TGTGCCAGCCTACCCCACCCGACGGAAATCACCTATGGCTACACCTTC. This encodes CASLPHPTEITYGYTF.

The chain recombines TRBV30 with TRBJ1-2; D is uncertain. The V end was cut by 4 bases, the J end by 1 base, with 10 bases between. CDR3 size: 13 residues. CDR1 GTSNPN and CDR2 SVGIG come from the germline V gene (reference sequence). CDR3 nucleotide sequence: TGTGCCTGGAAGGGCAGTAATAACTATGGCTACACCTTC. Translated: CAWKGSNNYGYTF.

The chain employs TRBV5-4 and TRBJ1-3, with 7 bases matching TRBD1. The J segment lost 0 bases and the V segment lost 4 bases, leaving 4 bases of the junction unmatched. The CDR3 length is 15 residues. The germline gives CDR1 SGHNT, CDR2 YYREEE (reference sequence). The CDR3 is CASSIDRDSGNTIYF. CDR3 in DNA: TGTGCCAGCAGCATAGACAGGGACTCTGGAAACACCATATATTTT.

The chain recombines TRBV12-1 with TRBJ2-3; no DNA check was done on the table's D call, TRBD2. TRBV12-1 is shown as a pseudogene. The CDR3 is 14 residues long. CDR3 protein: CASSFADPVDTQYF. The DNA for the CDR3 is TGTGCCAGCAGCTTTGCAGATCCGGTAGATACGCAGTATTTT.

V and J are TRBV19 and TRBJ1-2; a weak D match, TRBD1 (5 bases). This CDR3 region has 15 residues. Germline V gene data show CDR1 as LNHDA and CDR2 as SQIVND (reference sequence). V lost 6 bases and J 4 bases, leaving 18 bases between the germline ends. The CDR3 here is CASRTGRVSPYGYTF. The CDR3 bases are TGTGCCAGTAGAACAGGCAGGGTCTCACCCTATGGCTACACCTTC.

In this sample, this clone turned up a few times. The chain carries TRBV21-1 and TRBJ1-6; the DNA was not compared with TRBD1, the D call given in the table. TRBV21-1 is recorded as a pseudogene. The CDR3 has 16 amino acids. Here the CDR3 reads CASSKAAGEAHSPLHF. As DNA, the CDR3 is TGTGCCAGCAGCAAAGCCGCAGGGGAAGCGCATTCACCCCTCCACTTT.

The J gene is TRBJ1-1, the V gene TRBV11-3; D not resolved. The V gene lost 1 base and the J gene lost 3 bases, with 3 bases spanning the gap. Germline V gene data show CDR1 as SGHNT and CDR2 as YENEEA. CDR3 length: 12 amino acids. CDR3: CASSLGDTEAFF. CDR3 DNA: TGTGCCAGCAGCTTAGGGGACACTGAAGCTTTCTTT.

The chain employs TRBV9 and TRBJ1-6; D gene unclear. V was clipped by 0 bases and J by 4 bases, with 8 bases between them. Germline CDR1 and CDR2: SGDLS and YYNGEE. The CDR3 runs to 15 residues. CDR3 region: CASSVAGRYNSPLHF. CDR3 in DNA: TGTGCCAGCAGCGTAGCTGGCAGGTATAATTCACCCCTCCACTTT. Together with reference TRBV9 and TRBJ1-6, the CDR3 gives the full variable domain: DSGVTQTPKHLITATGQRVTLRCSPRSGDLSVYWYQQSLDQGLQFLIQYYNGEERAKGNILERFSAQQFPDLHSELNLSSLELGDSALYFCASSVAGRYNSPLHFGNGTRLTVT.

This chain links TRBV11-2 with TRBJ2-7; D unclear. The V gene lost 4 bases and the J gene lost 3 bases, with 7 bases spanning the gap. Per germline, CDR1 SGHAT and CDR2 FQNNGV. The CDR3 runs 12 residues. The CDR3 DNA reads TGTGCCAGCAGCTCCTGGAGCTACGAGCAGTACTTC. As protein: CASSSWSYEQYF.

J is TRBJ2-1 and V is TRBV7-2; perhaps TRBD2 as D (6 bases). Germline V lookup: CDR1 SGHTA, CDR2 FQGNSA. The CDR3 totals 16 residues. V was trimmed by 4 bases and J by 0 bases, leaving 13 bases between them. The CDR3: CASSSKWGDSYNEQFF. The CDR3 DNA sequence: TGTGCCAGCAGCTCCAAGTGGGGGGACTCCTACAATGAGCAGTTCTTC.

The CDR3 reads CASSADRATDTQYF. The CDR3 DNA is TGTGCCAGCTCAGCGGACAGGGCCACAGATACGCAGTATTTT. The chain couples TRBV10-3 to TRBJ2-3, with 8 bases fitting TRBD1. With 10 bases clipped from V and 2 bases from J, the junction kept 8 bases outside the gene matches. In germline, CDR1 is ENHRY, CDR2 SYGVKD. The CDR3 totals 14 residues.

The rearrangement uses TRBV7-9 and TRBJ2-5; the D gene could be TRBD1 or TRBD2 (5 bases each). V was pared by 6 bases and J by 2 bases, with 13 bases between. Germline lookup yields CDR1 SEHNR and CDR2 FQNEAQ (reference sequence). The CDR3 contains 14 residues. The CDR3 spells CASRKTGPQETQYF. In DNA form, the CDR3 reads TGTGCCAGCAGAAAGACGGGGCCACAAGAGACCCAGTACTTC.